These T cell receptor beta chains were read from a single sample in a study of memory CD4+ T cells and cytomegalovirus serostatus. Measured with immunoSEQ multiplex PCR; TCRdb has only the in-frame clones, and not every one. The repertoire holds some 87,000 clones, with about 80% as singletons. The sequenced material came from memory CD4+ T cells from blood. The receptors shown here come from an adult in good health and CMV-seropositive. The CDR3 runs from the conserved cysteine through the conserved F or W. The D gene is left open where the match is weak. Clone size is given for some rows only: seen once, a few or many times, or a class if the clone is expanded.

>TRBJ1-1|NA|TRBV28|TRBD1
CASRDSTWGTEAFF
TGTGCCAGCCGGGACAGCACTTGGGGCACTGAAGCTTTCTTT
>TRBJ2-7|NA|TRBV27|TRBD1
CASSPQGAAYEQYF
TGTGCCAGCAGTCCACAGGGGGCCGCCTACGAGCAGTACTTC
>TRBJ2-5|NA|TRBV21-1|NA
CASSKEGPWDQETQYF
TGTGCCAGCAGCAAAGAGGGACCGTGGGACCAAGAGACCCAGTACTTC
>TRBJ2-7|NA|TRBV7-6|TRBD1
CASSLVGTGTGETYEQYF
TGTGCCAGCAGCTTAGTTGGGACCGGGACAGGGGAAACCTACGAGCAGTACTTC
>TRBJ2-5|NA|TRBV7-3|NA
CASSLRYQETQYF
TGTGCCAGCAGCTTAAGATACCAAGAGACCCAGTACTTC
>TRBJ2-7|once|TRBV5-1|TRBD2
CASSLAPSGRGSSYEQYF
TGCGCCAGCAGCTTGGCTCCTAGCGGGAGGGGTAGCTCCTACGAGCAGTACTTC
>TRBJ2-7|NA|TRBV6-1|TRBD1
CATQLDRAGEQYF
TGTGCCACCCAACTCGACAGGGCGGGCGAGCAGTACTTC
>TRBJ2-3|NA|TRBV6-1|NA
CASSEGIAGTDTQYF
TGTGCCAGCAGTGAAGGGATAGCGGGCACAGATACGCAGTATTTT
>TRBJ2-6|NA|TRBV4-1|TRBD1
CASSQVRTGGSGANVLTF
TGCGCCAGCAGCCAGGTCCGGACAGGGGGCTCTGGGGCCAACGTCCTGACTTTC
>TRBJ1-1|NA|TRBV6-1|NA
CASSERLGDTEAFF
TGTGCCAGCAGTGAGAGGCTAGGAGACACTGAAGCTTTCTTT
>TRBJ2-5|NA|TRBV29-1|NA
CSVDRGQETQYF
TGCAGCGTTGACAGGGGCCAAGAGACCCAGTACTTC
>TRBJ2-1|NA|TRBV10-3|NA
CAISEPENEQFF
TGTGCCATCAGTGAACCGGAGAATGAGCAGTTCTTC
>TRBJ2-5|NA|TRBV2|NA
CASTGGETQYF
TGTGCCAGCACCGGCGGGGAGACCCAGTACTTC
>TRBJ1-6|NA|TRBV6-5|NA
CASSYSGQYYNSPLHF
TGTGCCAGCAGTTACTCGGGGCAGTACTATAATTCACCCCTCCACTTT
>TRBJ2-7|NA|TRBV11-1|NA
CASSLAWRGNEQYF
TGTGCCAGCAGCTTAGCTTGGCGGGGCAACGAGCAGTACTTC
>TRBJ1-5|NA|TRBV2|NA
CASNGQGYQPQHF
TGTGCCAGCAACGGGCAGGGGTATCAGCCCCAGCATTTT
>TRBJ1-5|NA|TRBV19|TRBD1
CASSTPAGQGAINQPQHF
TGTGCCAGTAGTACCCCCGCGGGGCAGGGGGCAATTAATCAGCCCCAGCATTTT
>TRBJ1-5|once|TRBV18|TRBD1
CASSPWDRRSNQPQHF
TGTGCCAGCTCACCCTGGGACAGGCGAAGCAATCAGCCCCAGCATTTT
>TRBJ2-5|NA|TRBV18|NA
CASSPGQKETQYF
TGTGCCAGCTCACCAGGGCAGAAAGAGACCCAGTACTTC
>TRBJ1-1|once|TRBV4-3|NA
CASSQARGMGTEAFF
TGCGCCAGCAGCCAAGCGCGGGGAATGGGCACTGAAGCTTTCTTT
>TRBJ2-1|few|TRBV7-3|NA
CASKEGHSNNEQFF
TGTGCCAGCAAGGAGGGACATTCAAACAATGAGCAGTTCTTC
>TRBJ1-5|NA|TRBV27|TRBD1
CASRGTGTGNQPQHF
TGTGCCAGCAGAGGGACAGGGACGGGCAATCAGCCCCAGCATTTT
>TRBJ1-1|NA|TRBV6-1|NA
CASSEWGPWNTEAFF
TGTGCCAGCAGTGAATGGGGCCCCTGGAACACTGAAGCTTTCTTT
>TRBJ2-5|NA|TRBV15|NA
CATSRDFVQETQYF
TGTGCCACCAGCAGAGATTTCGTCCAAGAGACCCAGTACTTC
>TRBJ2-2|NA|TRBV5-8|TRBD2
CASSLGSGYTGELFF
TGTGCCAGCAGCTTAGGTAGCGGGTACACCGGGGAGCTGTTTTTT
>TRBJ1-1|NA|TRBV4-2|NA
CASSQDRAGEAFF
TGTGCCAGCAGCCAAGACCGGGCAGGGGAAGCTTTCTTT
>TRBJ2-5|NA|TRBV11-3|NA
CASSPRYEETQYF
TGTGCCAGCAGCCCGAGATATGAAGAGACCCAGTACTTC
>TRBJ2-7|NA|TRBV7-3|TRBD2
CASSLTSGGFYEQYF
TGTGCCAGCAGCTTAACTAGCGGGGGGTTCTACGAGCAGTACTTC
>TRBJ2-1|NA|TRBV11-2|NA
CASSLGGEQFF
TGTGCCAGCAGCTTAGGGGGTGAGCAGTTCTTC
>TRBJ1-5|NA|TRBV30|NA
CAWSTGRFQPQHF
TGTGCCTGGAGTACAGGCCGTTTTCAGCCCCAGCATTTT
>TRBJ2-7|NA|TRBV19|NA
CASSISGGMGEQYF
TGTGCCAGTAGTATTTCGGGCGGGATGGGCGAGCAGTACTTC
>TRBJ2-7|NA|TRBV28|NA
CASAGYFEQYF
TGTGCCAGCGCCGGGTATTTCGAGCAGTACTTC
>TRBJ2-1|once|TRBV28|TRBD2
CASSFSGGTTEQFF
TGTGCCAGCAGTTTTAGCGGGGGCACGACTGAGCAGTTCTTC
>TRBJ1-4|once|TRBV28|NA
CATRDWTNEKLFF
TGTGCCACCAGGGACTGGACTAATGAAAAACTGTTTTTT
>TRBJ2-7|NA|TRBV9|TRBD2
CASSVALAGDRYEQYF
TGTGCCAGCAGCGTAGCCCTAGCGGGAGATCGCTACGAGCAGTACTTC
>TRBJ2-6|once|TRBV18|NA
CASSLDGANVLTF
TGTGCCAGCTCCCTAGACGGGGCCAACGTCCTGACTTTC
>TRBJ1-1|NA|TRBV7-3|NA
CASSSDQNTEAFF
TGTGCCAGCAGCTCTGACCAGAACACTGAAGCTTTCTTT
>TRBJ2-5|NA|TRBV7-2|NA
CASSLGRTGETQYF
TGTGCCAGCAGCTTAGGCCGGACGGGAGAGACCCAGTACTTC
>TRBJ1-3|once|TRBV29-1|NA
CSVAKTSGNTIYF
TGCAGCGTTGCTAAGACGTCTGGAAACACCATATATTTT
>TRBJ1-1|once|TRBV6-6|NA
CASSYHENSEAFF
TGTGCCAGCAGTTACCACGAAAACTCTGAAGCTTTCTTT
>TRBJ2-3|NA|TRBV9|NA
CASSVDRTDTQYF
TGTGCCAGCAGCGTAGACAGGACAGATACGCAGTATTTT
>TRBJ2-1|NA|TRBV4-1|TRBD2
CASSQAPSGPYNEQFF
TGCGCCAGCAGCCAAGCCCCTAGCGGGCCCTACAATGAGCAGTTCTTC
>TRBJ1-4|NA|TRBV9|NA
CASSVAGSPGEKLFF
TGTGCCAGCAGCGTAGCCGGGTCACCGGGTGAAAAACTGTTTTTT
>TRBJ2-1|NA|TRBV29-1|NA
CSGRSLSGGFYNEQFF
TGCAGCGGCAGAAGCTTGAGCGGCGGCTTCTACAATGAGCAGTTCTTC
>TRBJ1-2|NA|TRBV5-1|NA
CASSLEEVYGYTF
TGCGCCAGCAGCTTGGAGGAGGTGTATGGCTACACCTTC
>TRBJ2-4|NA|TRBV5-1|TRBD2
CASSDRTSESNIQYF
TGCGCCAGCAGCGATCGGACTAGCGAGTCCAACATTCAGTACTTC
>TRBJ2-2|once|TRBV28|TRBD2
CASSFQGGTGELFF
TGTGCCAGCAGTTTTCAGGGAGGGACCGGGGAGCTGTTTTTT
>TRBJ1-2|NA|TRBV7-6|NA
CASSLSSPGSGYGYTF
TGTGCCAGCAGCTTAAGTAGCCCGGGTTCAGGCTATGGCTACACCTTC
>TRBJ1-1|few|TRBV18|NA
CASSSQANTEAFF
TGTGCCAGCTCTTCTCAAGCGAACACTGAAGCTTTCTTT
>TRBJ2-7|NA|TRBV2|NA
CASRYTGPFDEQYF
TGTGCCAGCAGATATACCGGGCCTTTCGACGAGCAGTACTTC
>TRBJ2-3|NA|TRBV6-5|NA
CASTYGGTDTQYF
TGTGCCAGCACCTACGGGGGAACAGATACGCAGTATTTT
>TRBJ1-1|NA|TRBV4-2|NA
CASSQDTGRWTEAFF
TGTGCCAGCAGCCAAGATACAGGGAGGTGGACTGAAGCTTTCTTT
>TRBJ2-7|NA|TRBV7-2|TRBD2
CASSPRDYLYEQYF
TGTGCCAGCAGCCCCCGGGACTACCTTTACGAGCAGTACTTC
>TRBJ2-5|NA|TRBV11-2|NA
CASSLDRGQETQYF
TGTGCCAGCAGCTTAGATCGTGGACAAGAGACCCAGTACTTC
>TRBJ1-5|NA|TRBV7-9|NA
CASSIQGDQPQHF
TGTGCCAGCAGTATACAAGGGGATCAGCCCCAGCATTTT
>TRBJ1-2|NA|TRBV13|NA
CASSLQGGYGYTF
TGTGCCAGCAGCTTACAAGGGGGCTATGGCTACACCTTC
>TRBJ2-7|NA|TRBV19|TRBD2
CASSPWETSGSYEQYF
TGTGCCAGTAGTCCGTGGGAGACTAGCGGCTCCTACGAGCAGTACTTC
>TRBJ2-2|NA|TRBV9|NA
CASSVRTGSTGELFF
TGTGCCAGCAGCGTCCGAACAGGGTCCACCGGGGAGCTGTTTTTT
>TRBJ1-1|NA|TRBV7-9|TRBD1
CASSPRTGGNTEAFF
TGTGCCAGCAGCCCGCGGACAGGGGGGAACACTGAAGCTTTCTTT